The 22 T cell receptor beta chains presented below share a single source sample, sequenced in a study of blood T cell repertoires in COVID-19. Libraries were prepared by immunoSEQ multiplex PCR; TCRdb keeps only in-frame clonotypes and omits some of them. The sample holds roughly 130,000 clones, roughly 80% seen once. The sequencing input was PBMCs or T cells enriched from blood (not recorded which). Receptors originate from a middle-aged man who had recovered from COVID-19.

This chain connects TRBV6-2 or TRBV6-3 to TRBJ2-7; 10 positions match TRBD1. The CDR3 spans 14 residues. After removal of 5 bases from V and 6 bases from J, the junction contained 7 bases not matched to a gene. The germline V gene encodes CDR1 MNHEY and CDR2 SVGEGT. CDR3 coding DNA: TGTGCCAGCAGTCGAAGACAGGGGGCGACCGAGCAGTACTTC. As protein: CASSRRQGATEQYF.

This chain uses TRBV7-2 with TRBJ1-4, with D possibly TRBD1 on 6 matching bases. With 1 base removed from V and 0 bases from J, the gap between germline ends came to 18 bases. This CDR3 is 19 amino acids long. In germline, CDR1 is SGHTA, CDR2 FQGNSA. The CDR3 DNA sequence: TGTGCCAGCAGCTTAGGGGCCAGGGGCAGGTTGGCAACTAATGAAAAACTGTTTTTT. Its translation: CASSLGARGRLATNEKLFF.

The rearrangement links TRBV5-1 to TRBJ2-5; 9 bases match TRBD1. The germline V gene has CDR1 SGHRS and CDR2 YFSETQ. CDR3 length: 15 amino acids. The trim removed 0 bases at V and 5 bases at J, leaving 5 bases unmatched. The CDR3 region is CASSLGTGARETQYF. DNA for the CDR3: TGCGCCAGCAGCTTGGGGACAGGGGCACGGGAGACCCAGTACTTC.

This clone showed up just once. The chain uses TRBV3-1 (or the pseudogene TRBV3-2) and TRBJ1-6, with D perhaps matching TRBD1 (6 bases). Germline V gene lookup returns CDR1 LGHDT and CDR2 YNNKEL (reference sequence). This CDR3 is 14 amino acids long. V lost 3 bases to trimming and J lost 10 bases, with 13 bases between them. The CDR3 DNA reads TGTGCCAGCAGCCAGGGTACAGGGCTCTCACCCCTCCACTTT. Amino acids: CASSQGTGLSPLHF.

The chain links TRBV19 to TRBJ2-1; 10 bases are shared with TRBD2. V lost 3 bases to trimming and J lost 11 bases; unmatched junction nucleotides: 7. The germline CDR1 and CDR2 sequences are LNHDA and SQIVND (reference sequence). This CDR3 region has 14 residues. CDR3 DNA sequence: TGTGCCAGTAGTATTAAGCTAGCGGGGGTCCAGCAGTTCTTC. Its translation: CASSIKLAGVQQFF.

The V and J genes are TRBV5-1 and TRBJ1-4; TRBD1 agrees at 12 bases. The junction had 14 bases not matched to a gene; V was cut back by 3 bases and J by 8 bases. This CDR3 spans 18 amino acids. CDR1 is SGHRS and CDR2 is YFSETQ in the germline V gene. CDR3 protein: CASSSTTGQGAQNEKLFF. The CDR3 nucleotides read TGCGCCAGCAGCTCAACGACGGGACAGGGGGCGCAGAACGAAAAACTGTTTTTT.

The CDR3 DNA follows: TGTGCCAGTAGACAGGGAGGGGCCGGGGAGCTGTTTTTT. Protein sequence: CASRQGGAGELFF. J is TRBJ2-2 and V is TRBV19, with D possibly TRBD2 on 7 matching bases. The germline CDR1 and CDR2 sequences are LNHDA and SQIVND (reference sequence). The length of the CDR3 is 13 residues. Trimming removed 6 bases at V and 6 bases at J, with 11 bases between.

The chain couples TRBV30 to TRBJ1-1; no firm D call. The V gene's germline CDR1 is GTSNPN and CDR2 SVGIG (reference sequence). Trimming pared 3 bases from V and 3 bases from J, leaving 14 bases between. This CDR3 contains 14 residues. CDR3 sequence reads: CAWRSRMKDTEAFF. CDR3 nucleotide sequence: TGTGCCTGGAGGAGCAGGATGAAAGACACTGAAGCTTTCTTT.

The rearrangement joins TRBV5-1 to TRBJ1-1, with D unclear. Germline-derived CDR1 and CDR2 are SGHRS and YFSETQ. V was clipped by 0 bases and J by 11 bases, with 11 bases between them. The CDR3 is made up of 12 amino acids. The CDR3 nucleotides read TGCGCCAGCAGCTTGGGAGACAAGAACGCTTTCTTT. It codes for CASSLGDKNAFF.

The V and J genes are TRBV5-1 and TRBJ1-4; D not certain. The CDR3 is 16 amino acids. The V gene's germline CDR1 is SGHRS and CDR2 YFSETQ. Deletions cut 1 base from V and 0 bases from J, with 10 bases between. CDR3 protein: CASSLITGTTNEKLFF. The DNA of the CDR3 is TGCGCCAGCAGCTTGATTACGGGAACAACTAATGAAAAACTGTTTTTT.

V and J are TRBV12-3 or TRBV12-4 and TRBJ1-5; D gene uncertain. The CDR3 length is 12 residues. V was trimmed by 3 bases and J by 8 bases, leaving 8 bases between them. Here the CDR3 reads CASSFSLEPQHF. As DNA, the CDR3 is TGTGCCAGCAGTTTTTCACTAGAGCCCCAGCATTTT.

This chain links TRBV6-5 with TRBJ2-1; TRBD2 matches at 8 bases. The length of the CDR3 is 14 residues. V lost 8 bases and J lost 1; bases outside the gene matches: 4. Germline V lookup: CDR1 MNHEY, CDR2 SVGAGI. The CDR3 reads CASASGGSYNEQFF. The CDR3 region has the DNA TGTGCCAGCGCAAGCGGGGGATCCTACAATGAGCAGTTCTTC.

The chain is built from TRBV11-3 and TRBJ2-1, with TRBD2 as a possible D gene (6 bases). CDR1 is SGHNT and CDR2 is YENEEA in the germline V gene. Trimming stripped 5 bases from V and 0 bases from J, with 17 bases between. The CDR3 contains 17 residues. This chain's CDR3 is CASSPYSGLSSYNEQFF. CDR3 nucleotide sequence: TGTGCCAGCAGCCCATATAGCGGTCTTAGCTCCTACAATGAGCAGTTCTTC. Using reference TRBV11-3 and TRBJ2-1 for the parts outside the CDR3, the full variable domain is EAGVVQSPRYKIIEKKQPVAFWCNPISGHNTLYWYLQNLGQGPELLIRYENEEAVDDSQLPKDRFSAERLKGVDSTLKIQPAELGDSAVYLCASSPYSGLSSYNEQFFGPGTRLTVL.

CDR3 protein: CASRGDTEAFF. For the CDR3, the DNA is TGCGCCAGCAGGGGAGACACTGAAGCTTTCTTT. This chain connects TRBV5-1 to TRBJ1-1; D unclear. This CDR3 spans 11 amino acids. Trimming took 5 bases from V and 3 from J, leaving 5 bases between them. Germline V lookup: CDR1 SGHRS, CDR2 YFSETQ.

The rearrangement links TRBV19 to TRBJ1-2, with TRBD1 matching 8 bases. CDR3 length equals 17 residues. Germline V CDR1 and CDR2: LNHDA, SQIVND (reference sequence). After removal of 1 base from V and 0 bases from J, the junction contained 7 bases not matched to a gene. CDR3 sequence: CASSIGGQDTANYGYTF. The CDR3 DNA reads as TGTGCCAGTAGTATAGGGGGACAGGATACCGCTAACTATGGCTACACCTTC.

The rearrangement joins TRBV9 to TRBJ2-1; no clear D gene. Germline V CDR1 and CDR2: SGDLS, YYNGEE. V dropped 3 bases and J dropped 6 bases, with 4 bases sitting between them. The CDR3 consists of 11 residues. The CDR3 loop reads CASSALNEQFF. The CDR3 coding sequence is TGTGCCAGCAGCGCCCTCAATGAGCAGTTCTTC.

This chain joins TRBV5-1 and TRBJ1-1; D is perhaps TRBD1 (5 bases). The ends were cut back, 4 bases at V and 0 bases at J, with 10 bases in the middle. CDR1 and CDR2 (germline): SGHRS, YFSETQ. The CDR3 is made up of 14 amino acids. The CDR3 sequence: CASSPGLLNTEAFF. For the CDR3, the DNA is TGCGCCAGCAGCCCGGGACTTTTGAACACTGAAGCTTTCTTT.

This clone was observed a few times. At the DNA level, this CDR3 is encoded by other sequences in the same sample as well. J is TRBJ2-2 and V is TRBV6-4; D gene unclear. The CDR3 sequence is 13 residues long. V was trimmed by 0 bases and J by 4 bases, leaving 3 bases between them. Germline assignment: CDR1 MRHNA and CDR2 SNTAGT. The CDR3 spells CASSDSSTGELFF. The CDR3 nucleotides are TGTGCCAGCAGTGACTCTAGCACCGGGGAGCTGTTTTTT.

The CDR3 DNA sequence: TGTGCCAGCAGCCTAAGGGGGTCTTCCGATTACGAGCAGTACTTC. Amino acids: CASSLRGSSDYEQYF. The rearrangement uses TRBV11-3 and TRBJ2-7, with TRBD1 as a possible D gene (6 bases). The CDR3 totals 15 residues. Germline CDR1 and CDR2: SGHNT and YENEEA. With 5 bases removed from V and 4 bases from J, the gap between germline ends came to 18 bases.

This clone was seen more than once but under ten times. This rearrangement joins TRBV9 to TRBJ2-7, with D maybe TRBD2 (5 bases). V was clipped by 4 bases and J by 5 bases, with 13 bases between them. Germline CDR1 and CDR2: SGDLS and YYNGEE. This CDR3 has 13 residues. CDR3 in amino acids: CASSPQPGNEQYF. The CDR3, as DNA: TGTGCCAGCAGCCCCCAACCCGGGAACGAGCAGTACTTC.

J is TRBJ2-7 and V is TRBV7-9, with D perhaps matching TRBD2 (6 bases). Per the germline V gene, CDR1 is SEHNR and CDR2 is FQNEAQ (reference sequence). The CDR3 length is 14 residues. Trimming took off 0 bases at V and 3 bases at J, with 9 bases between the two ends. CDR3: CASSLAEGGYEQYF. In DNA form, the CDR3 reads TGTGCCAGCAGCTTAGCGGAGGGTGGCTACGAGCAGTACTTC.

This CDR3 is CASSLVPGSSYEQYF. The DNA for the CDR3 is TGTGCCAGCAGCTTAGTCCCGGGGAGCTCCTACGAGCAGTACTTC. The rearrangement uses TRBV7-2 and TRBJ2-7; D may be TRBD2 (5 bases). There are 15 residues in the CDR3. Trimming stripped 1 base from V and 0 bases from J, with 10 bases between. Germline lookup yields CDR1 SGHTA and CDR2 FQGNSA.